This T cell receptor (beta chain) was obtained from a study of blood T cell repertoires in COVID-19. Overall study: PBMCs, B-cell-depleted T cells, or T cells were the source of the cDNA or gDNA that made up the material.

Profiled with immunoSEQ multiplex PCR; TCRdb holds only in-frame clones, not every one. This table has 130,000 or so clones, more than 85% appearing once. This CDR3 is 13 amino acids long. Germline CDR1 reads SQVTM; CDR2 reads ANQGSEA. Trimming removed 4 bases from V and 4 bases from J, with 13 bases in between. This TCR was sampled from a man aged 50-60 years with active or convalescent COVID-19. The chain employs TRBV29-1 and TRBJ1-1; D gene ambiguous. Sequences were obtained from peripheral blood. CDR3 region: CSVGGGRGTEAFF. The CDR3 nucleotides read TGCAGCGTTGGGGGTGGGAGAGGCACTGAAGCTTTCTTT.